Below are 22 T cell receptor beta chains sequenced from a single sample in a study of T-cell memory formation after mild COVID-19. MiXCR, run by TCRdb on the 5' RACE reads, gives a single entry per CDR3 protein. The table lists a few hundred thousand distinct CDR3 sequences, roughly 21% of them singletons. The sample consisted of PBMCs or a T cell subset sorted from them (not recorded which). Receptors were obtained from a man aged 18 to 29 who had mild COVID-19 (a few samples of this study predate the infection). Cell type and time point are not known.

This clonotype was picked up a small number of times. This rearrangement joins TRBV5-5 to TRBJ1-1; D unresolved. V was trimmed by 4 bases and J by 10 bases, leaving 5 bases between them. Germline CDR1 reads SGHKS; CDR2 reads YYEKEE (reference sequence). CDR3 length: 9 amino acids. CDR3 residues: CASSRSAFF. Here the CDR3 DNA reads TGTGCCAGCAGCCGGTCAGCTTTCTTT.

This clonotype was found a few times. CDR3 sequence (DNA): TGTGCCAGCAGGACAGGAGTGGGGGTGGTGGGCTACACCTTC. Protein: CASRTGVGVVGYTF. The chain has TRBV7-2 and TRBJ1-2; TRBD1 is a possible D gene (6 bases). Germline V lookup: CDR1 SGHTA, CDR2 FQGNSA. Trimming removed 6 bases from V and 8 bases from J, with 19 bases in between. This CDR3 has 14 residues. Complete variable domain (other parts from reference TRBV7-2 and TRBJ1-2): GAGVSQSPSNKVTEKGKDVELRCDPISGHTALYWYRQSLGQGLEFLIYFQGNSAPDKSGLPSDRFSAERTGGSVSTLTIQRTQQEDSAVYLCASRTGVGVVGYTFGSGTRLTVV.

V is TRBV6-5 and J is TRBJ1-2; no firm D call. The V end lost 0 bases, the J end lost 8 bases, and 16 bases lay between the germline ends. The CDR3 covers 15 residues. CDR1 is MNHEY, CDR2 SVGAGI, per germline. CDR3 bases: TGTGCCAGCAGTTACTCTCCGGATCACATTGGCGGCTACACCTTC. Translating gives CASSYSPDHIGGYTF.

In its sample, this clonotype was seen many times. The chain joins TRBV29-1 to TRBJ2-2; D possibly corresponds to TRBD1 (7 bases). The length of the CDR3 is 19 residues. The V end was cut by 0 bases, the J end by 4 bases, with 24 bases between. CDR1 and CDR2 (germline): SQVTM, ANQGSEA. The CDR3, as DNA: TGCAGCGTTGAAGATCCATTTAACGGAGGGACAGTAAGCACCGGGGAGCTGTTTTTT. Translation gives CSVEDPFNGGTVSTGELFF.

Many counts were recorded for this clonotype. The genes are TRBV4-3 and TRBJ2-5, with a possible D match to TRBD2 (5 bases). Germline V gene sequence: CDR1 LGHNA, CDR2 YSLEER. V was shortened by 1 base and J by 0 bases, with 6 bases between the two germline ends. There are 14 residues in the CDR3. CDR3 nucleotide sequence: TGCGCCAGCAGCCAAGGGACTTACCAAGAGACCCAGTACTTC. Its protein product is CASSQGTYQETQYF.

This clonotype has a handful of counts. This chain connects TRBV15 to TRBJ1-1, with D possibly matching TRBD1 (5 bases). The CDR3 is 14 amino acids. The germline V gene has CDR1 LNHNV and CDR2 YYDKDF (reference sequence). Trimming shortened V by 0 bases and J by 5 bases, and 10 bases separated the two germline ends. The CDR3 coding sequence is TGTGCCACCAGCAGAGACAGGGCGAAGACTGAAGCTTTCTTT. Translated: CATSRDRAKTEAFF.

This clonotype was observed a few times. The rearrangement links TRBV20-1 to TRBJ1-6; D gene ambiguous. V lost 6 bases to trimming and J lost 0 bases, with 9 bases between them. The CDR3 consists of 14 residues. Germline CDR1 is DFQATT and CDR2 is SNEGSKA (reference sequence). This CDR3 reads CSAGSFSYNSPLHF. The CDR3 coding sequence is TGCAGTGCGGGGAGCTTCTCCTATAATTCACCCCTCCACTTT.

J is TRBJ1-2 and V is TRBV20-1; D is possibly TRBD1 (6 bases). Per the germline V gene, CDR1 is DFQATT and CDR2 is SNEGSKA (reference sequence). The ends were cut back, 0 bases at V and 5 bases at J, with 7 bases in the middle. CDR3 length equals 12 residues. The CDR3: CSARDRGYGYTF. The CDR3 DNA sequence: TGCAGTGCTAGAGATAGGGGGTATGGCTACACCTTC.

This chain joins TRBV12-3 or TRBV12-4 and TRBJ2-2, with TRBD2 matching over 11 bases. Trimming cost V 6 bases and J 3 bases; bases outside gene matches: 6. CDR3 length: 16 residues. In DNA, the CDR3 is TGTGCCAGCAGCCGACCACTAGCGGGGGACACCGGGGAGCTGTTTTTT. The encoded protein is CASSRPLAGDTGELFF.

This clonotype was counted a few times. This rearrangement joins TRBV5-1 to TRBJ2-5; TRBD2 matches 12 bases. CDR1 and CDR2 from the germline V gene are SGHRS and YFSETQ. The V segment lost 0 bases and the J segment 1 base; nucleotides outside the gene matches: 7. This CDR3 has 18 residues. CDR3 amino acids: CASSLGASGGDLQETQYF. DNA of the CDR3: TGCGCCAGCAGCTTGGGAGCTAGCGGGGGGGACCTCCAAGAGACCCAGTACTTC.

The chain uses TRBV7-2 and TRBJ1-1; tentatively, D is TRBD1 (5 bases). Germline-derived CDR1 and CDR2 are SGHTA and FQGNSA. Trimming left V 5 bases short and J 1 base short, with 8 bases between. This CDR3 spans 13 amino acids. The CDR3 here is CASSVTENTEAFF. The CDR3 DNA reads as TGTGCCAGCAGCGTGACAGAGAACACTGAAGCTTTCTTT.

There are a few counts of this clonotype. J is TRBJ2-5 and V is TRBV4-3, with D possibly TRBD2 on 7 matching bases. This CDR3 has 17 residues. Trimming cost V 6 bases and J 4 bases, with 24 bases left between them. Looked up from germline, CDR1 is LGHNA and CDR2 is YSLEER. CDR3 region: CASSEANKAGAGETQYF. CDR3 sequence (DNA): TGCGCCAGCAGTGAAGCGAATAAGGCGGGGGCGGGAGAGACCCAGTACTTC.

This clonotype came up a few times. V and J are TRBV15 and TRBJ1-2, with D unresolved. The CDR3 loop spans 14 amino acids. V was clipped by 1 base and J by 8 bases, with 14 bases between them. Germline loops: CDR1 LNHNV, CDR2 YYDKDF (reference sequence). In DNA form, the CDR3 reads TGTGCCACCAGCAGAGCCACGGTATCCGGCGGCTACACCTTC. This sequence encodes CATSRATVSGGYTF.

This clonotype was observed a few times. The rearrangement joins TRBV10-3 to TRBJ1-1; no reliable D call. Deletions cut 0 bases from V and 6 bases from J, with 2 bases between. This CDR3 has 11 residues. CDR1 is ENHRY and CDR2 is SYGVKD in the germline V gene. The CDR3: CAISESAEAFF. For the CDR3, the DNA is TGTGCCATCAGTGAGTCGGCTGAAGCTTTCTTT.

The CDR3 nucleotides are TGTGCCAGCAGCCAGCTCGGGACAGGGCTCACTTACGAGCAGTACTTC. The encoded protein is CASSQLGTGLTYEQYF. The gene calls are TRBV14 and TRBJ2-7, with 9 bases matching TRBD1. CDR3 length equals 16 residues. Germline V gene data show CDR1 as SGHDN and CDR2 as FVKESK. V trimming: 3 bases; J trimming: 4 bases; junction bases outside the gene matches: 10.

This chain uses TRBV28 with TRBJ2-3, with 11 bases matching TRBD2. CDR3 length equals 14 residues. Per the germline V gene, CDR1 is MDHEN and CDR2 is SYDVKM. Trimming removed 3 bases from V and 7 bases from J; junction bases left unmatched: 3. The CDR3 here is CASSFLAGGHTQYF. As DNA, the CDR3 is TGTGCCAGCAGTTTTTTAGCGGGGGGGCATACGCAGTATTTT. The full variable domain, rest sourced from reference TRBV28 and TRBJ2-3, is DVKVTQSSRYLVKRTGEKVFLECVQDMDHENMFWYRQDPGLGLRLIYFSYDVKMKEKGDIPEGYSVSREKKERFSLILESASTNQTSMYLCASSFLAGGHTQYFGPGTRLTVL.

The chain has TRBV5-4 and TRBJ2-7; D unclear. This CDR3 region has 12 residues. Germline values: CDR1 SGHNT, CDR2 YYREEE (reference sequence). Trimming removed 4 bases at V and 6 bases at J, with 11 bases between. The DNA of the CDR3 is TGTGCCAGCAGCAGTGGTACGTCCGAGCAGTACTTC. This translates into CASSSGTSEQYF.

This clonotype was recorded a few times. The chain couples TRBV28 to TRBJ2-2; 10 nucleotides line up with TRBD2. In germline, CDR1 is MDHEN, CDR2 SYDVKM. Losses at the gene ends were 5 bases for V and 6 bases for J; bases not matched to a gene: 9. CDR3 length equals 16 residues. Here the CDR3 DNA reads TGTGCCAGCAGTCCCGCGTCTCTAGCGGGGGCCGGGGAGCTGTTTTTT. As protein: CASSPASLAGAGELFF.

This sequence joins TRBV27 and TRBJ1-5; the D gene is possibly TRBD1 (5 bases). CDR3 length equals 13 residues. V shed 4 bases and J shed 4 bases, with 8 bases lying between them. Germline V CDR1 and CDR2: MNHEY, SMNVEV (reference sequence). The CDR3 DNA reads TGTGCCAGCAGTTGGGGGGTTAATCAGCCCCAGCATTTT. Protein product: CASSWGVNQPQHF.

The chain is built from TRBV10-3 and TRBJ1-2, with 9 bases lining up with TRBD1. Germline V CDR1 and CDR2: ENHRY, SYGVKD. The V and J ends lost 11 bases and 6 bases, in that order; junction bases with no gene match: 10. This CDR3 is built from 13 residues. The DNA of the CDR3 is TGTGCCGCCAACGGACAGGGGTCGGATGGCTACACCTTC. Translating it yields CAANGQGSDGYTF.

The CDR3 DNA sequence: TGCGCCAGCAGCCAAGAACTGCCGGGGGATACGCAGTATTTT. Its protein is CASSQELPGDTQYF. The chain combines TRBV4-1 with TRBJ2-3; possible D gene TRBD2, 5 bases. The CDR3 loop spans 14 amino acids. Germline V CDR1 and CDR2: MGHRA, YSYEKL. The V end lost 0 bases, the J end lost 6 bases, and 10 bases lay between the germline ends.

In this sample, this clonotype turned up a few times. The chain uses TRBV6-2 or TRBV6-3 and TRBJ2-7, with a possible D match to TRBD2 (5 bases). Germline V lookup: CDR1 MNHEY, CDR2 SVGEGT. Trimming stripped 2 bases from V and 3 bases from J, with 17 bases between. There are 16 residues in the CDR3. In DNA, the CDR3 is TGTGCCAGCAGTTACCCTCCAGGACTGGTGGGCTACGAGCAGTACGTC. It codes for CASSYPPGLVGYEQYV.